This T cell receptor beta chain was sequenced for a study of blood T cell repertoires in COVID-19. In the study overall: Donors in the United States, Italy and Spain gave samples during acute or convalescent COVID-19.

In germline, CDR1 is SGHDN, CDR2 FVKESK. The CDR3 spans 17 residues. The J segment lost 3 bases and the V segment lost 0 bases, leaving 10 bases of the junction unmatched. Cohorts were determined from participant-reported clinical history. Per the authors' pipeline: Amplification from reference gene primers served as the basis for estimated nucleated cell counts. Method: immunoSEQ multiplex PCR; TCRdb's copy keeps in-frame clones and lacks some. V and J calls and clone size follow that table, whereas D and trimming were derived from the DNA. This table has a few hundred thousand clones, 88% appearing once.

The sequence was obtained from a woman between 40 and 55 years old with acute COVID-19. Material for sequencing was PBMCs or T cells enriched from blood (not recorded which). The chain joins TRBV14 to TRBJ1-1; the match to TRBD1 covers 7 bases. The CDR3 protein is CASSQDEVGQVYTEAFF. CDR3 DNA: TGTGCCAGCAGCCAAGATGAAGTTGGACAGGTATACACTGAAGCTTTCTTT.